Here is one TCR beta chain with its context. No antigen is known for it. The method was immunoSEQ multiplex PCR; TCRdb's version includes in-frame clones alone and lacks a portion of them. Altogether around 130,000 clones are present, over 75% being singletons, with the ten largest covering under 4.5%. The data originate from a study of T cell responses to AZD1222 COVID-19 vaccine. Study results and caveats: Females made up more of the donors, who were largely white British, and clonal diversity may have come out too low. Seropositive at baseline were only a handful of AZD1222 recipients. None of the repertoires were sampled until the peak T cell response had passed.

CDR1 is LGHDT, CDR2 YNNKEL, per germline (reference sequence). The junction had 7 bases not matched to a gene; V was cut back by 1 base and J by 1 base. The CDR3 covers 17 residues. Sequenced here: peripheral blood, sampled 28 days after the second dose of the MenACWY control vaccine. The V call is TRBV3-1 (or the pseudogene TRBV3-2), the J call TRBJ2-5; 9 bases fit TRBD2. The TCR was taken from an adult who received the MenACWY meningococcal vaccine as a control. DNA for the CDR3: TGTGCCAGCAGCCAAGGCTTTTCAGCGGGGGGCCAAGAGACCCAGTACTTC. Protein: CASSQGFSAGGQETQYF.